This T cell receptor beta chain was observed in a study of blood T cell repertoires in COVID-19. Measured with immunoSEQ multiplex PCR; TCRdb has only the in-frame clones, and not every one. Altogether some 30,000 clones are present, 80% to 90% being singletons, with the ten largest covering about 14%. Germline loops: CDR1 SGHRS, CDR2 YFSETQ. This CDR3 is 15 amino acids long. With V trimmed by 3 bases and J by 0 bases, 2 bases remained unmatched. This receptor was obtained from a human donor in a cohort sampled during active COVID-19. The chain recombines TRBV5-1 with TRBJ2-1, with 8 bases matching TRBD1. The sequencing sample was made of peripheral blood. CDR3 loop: CASSWTGSSYNEQFF. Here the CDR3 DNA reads TGCGCCAGCAGCTGGACAGGGAGCTCCTACAATGAGCAGTTCTTC.